The 5 T cell receptor beta chains in this list originate from one sample, sequenced in a study of shared clonotypes between healthy human individuals. Assay used: immunoSEQ multiplex PCR; TCRdb lists only in-frame clones, some missing. The sample consists of about 1.5 million clones, under 99% of them appearing once. The specimen was naive CD4+ T cells sorted from blood. Sample subset: CD45RA+ positively selected. The receptors were sampled from a man aged 25 to 45 in good health.

The chain couples TRBV5-1 to TRBJ2-1, with D perhaps being TRBD1 or TRBD2 (6 bases each). The CDR3 consists of 17 residues. Germline lookup yields CDR1 SGHRS and CDR2 YFSETQ. V lost 0 bases, J lost 2 bases, and 15 bases lay in between. The chain's CDR3 is CASSLVPRGDTYNEQFF. Here the CDR3 DNA reads TGCGCCAGCAGCTTGGTACCTAGGGGGGATACCTACAATGAGCAGTTCTTC.

This chain links TRBV27 with TRBJ2-1; D remains unclear. Germline V lookup: CDR1 MNHEY, CDR2 SMNVEV (reference sequence). The V end was cut by 0 bases, the J end by 0 bases, with 6 bases between. CDR3 length: 15 residues. The CDR3 DNA reads as TGTGCCAGCAGTTTATCGTGGGCCTCCTACAATGAGCAGTTCTTC. Translated, it gives CASSLSWASYNEQFF.

This chain connects TRBV4-2 to TRBJ1-1; D uncertain. Germline loops: CDR1 LGHNA, CDR2 YNFKEQ. V lost 1 base and J 6 bases, leaving 12 bases between the germline ends. The CDR3 is 14 residues long. CDR3 residues: CASSQGWGEPEAFF. The CDR3 coding sequence is TGTGCCAGCAGCCAAGGTTGGGGTGAGCCTGAAGCTTTCTTT.

The CDR3 protein is CASSWGQNYGYTF. The CDR3 region has the DNA TGTGCCAGCAGCTGGGGACAGAACTATGGCTACACCTTC. The chain employs TRBV5-6 and TRBJ1-2; 7 bases are shared with TRBD1. Germline trimming cut 3 bases from V and 2 bases from J; bases unmatched to any gene: 1. Germline CDR1 SGHDT, CDR2 YYEEEE. This CDR3 is 13 amino acids long. Based on the CDR3 plus reference TRBV5-6 and TRBJ1-2, the full variable domain is DAGVTQSPTHLIKTRGQQVTLRCSPKSGHDTVSWYQQALGQGPQFIFQYYEEEERQRGNFPDRFSGHQFPNYSSELNVNALLLGDSALYLCASSWGQNYGYTFGSGTRLTVV.

The V call is TRBV7-9, the J call TRBJ2-1; TRBD2 matches at 9 bases. Germline CDR1 reads SEHNR; CDR2 reads FQNEAQ (reference sequence). The CDR3 length is 16 residues. The V gene end was trimmed by 2 bases and the J gene end by 4 bases; junction bases not matched to a gene: 6. CDR3 coding DNA: TGTGCCAGCAGCTTAAATAGCGGGGGCCGTTACAATGAGCAGTTCTTC. Translation: CASSLNSGGRYNEQFF.